These T cell receptor beta chains were read from a single sample in a study of blood T cell repertoires in COVID-19. Assay: immunoSEQ multiplex PCR; the TCRdb copy retains only in-frame clones and omits some. This table has 110,000 or so clones, 85% appearing once. Sequencing was performed on peripheral blood. The receptors originated from a human donor in a cohort sampled during active COVID-19. Each CDR3 is given with its conserved first and last residue. Each record gives: V gene, D gene, J gene, clone size, CDR3 DNA, CDR3 protein. The D gene is left open where the match is weak. Clone size appears in some rows only: once, few, many, or a class for an expanded clone.

TRBV7-9,NA,TRBJ2-7,NA,TGTGCCAGCAGCCCCTTGTTGGGACAAGGATATTCTCGCTACGAGCAGTACTTC,CASSPLLGQGYSRYEQYF
TRBV5-1,TRBD2,TRBJ2-1,NA,TGCGCCAGCAGCGTAGGACTAGCGGGGGGTCTAGAGCAGTTCTTC,CASSVGLAGGLEQFF
TRBV2,NA,TRBJ1-1,NA,TGTGCCGTTAGGACAGACATGAACACTGAAGCTTTCTTT,CAVRTDMNTEAFF
TRBV20-1,NA,TRBJ1-1,NA,TGCAGTGCTAGTTATGGACAGAACACTGAAGCTTTCTTT,CSASYGQNTEAFF
TRBV4-1,NA,TRBJ2-4,NA,TGCGCCAGCAGCTTTCAAGTGTCCGCGGGAAACATTCAGTACTTC,CASSFQVSAGNIQYF
TRBV11-3,TRBD1,TRBJ1-1,NA,TGTGCCAGCAGCTTGGGACAGGGAGACGCTGAAGCTTTCTTT,CASSLGQGDAEAFF
TRBV27,NA,TRBJ2-7,NA,TGTGCCAGCAGCCCGAGGGCAGCTAACTACGAGCAGTACTTC,CASSPRAANYEQYF
TRBV6-2/TRBV6-3,NA,TRBJ1-5,NA,TGTGCCAGCAGTTACTATGGGGGGAGCAATCAGCCCCAGCATTTT,CASSYYGGSNQPQHF
TRBV6-5,NA,TRBJ2-1,NA,TGTGCCAGCAGCCTACTACAGGGCATAGTCAATGAGCAGTTCTTC,CASSLLQGIVNEQFF
TRBV6-5,NA,TRBJ1-5,NA,TGTGCCAGCAGTATCCAGGGGAATAGCAATCAGCCCCAGCATTTT,CASSIQGNSNQPQHF
TRBV4-3,NA,TRBJ2-7,NA,TGCGCCAGCAGCCATCGCCGGGGCTACGAGCAGTACTTC,CASSHRRGYEQYF
TRBV30,NA,TRBJ1-4,NA,TGTGCCTGGTCGTGGGCAATTGCTAATGAAAAACTGTTTTTT,CAWSWAIANEKLFF
TRBV27,NA,TRBJ2-7,NA,TGTGCCAGCAGTTTATCGGGGGGACGAACCTACGAGCAGTACTTC,CASSLSGGRTYEQYF
TRBV5-1,NA,TRBJ1-1,NA,TGCGCCAGCAGCTTGGCCGGGTCGAACACTGAAGCTTTCTTT,CASSLAGSNTEAFF
TRBV7-2,NA,TRBJ2-5,NA,TGTGCCAGCAGCTTTGCGACTAGTCCCGGTCAAGAGACCCAGTACTTC,CASSFATSPGQETQYF
TRBV6-1,TRBD1,TRBJ1-5,few,TGTGCCAGCAGTGAAAACAGGGGGCCCCCCCCAAGTCAGCCCCAGCATTTT,CASSENRGPPPSQPQHF
TRBV5-1,TRBD1,TRBJ1-2,once,TGCGCCAGCAGCCCCGTTCCGACAGGGGGCGCGGCTGGCTACACCTTC,CASSPVPTGGAAGYTF
TRBV11-2,NA,TRBJ2-2,NA,TGTGCCAGCAGCTTACAGACAGCCTCGAACACCGGGGAGCTGTTTTTT,CASSLQTASNTGELFF
TRBV3-1/TRBV3-2,TRBD2,TRBJ2-5,NA,TGTGCCAGCAGCCCCCGCGGACTAGCGGGGGGGGCAGAGACCCAGTACTTC,CASSPRGLAGGAETQYF
TRBV12-3/TRBV12-4,NA,TRBJ1-2,NA,TGTGCCAGCAGTTTCGCACAGGGATATGGCTACACCTTC,CASSFAQGYGYTF
TRBV5-1,TRBD1,TRBJ1-4,NA,TGCGCCAGCAGCATCTCCGGGACAGGGGGCTTCGTTGGGGAAAAACTGTTTTTT,CASSISGTGGFVGEKLFF
TRBV6-1,NA,TRBJ1-3,NA,TGTGCCAGCAGTGAATTTGACTGGTACTCTGGAAACACCATATATTTT,CASSEFDWYSGNTIYF
TRBV20-1,TRBD1,TRBJ1-1,NA,TGCAGTGCTCATACAGGGGTACGTGCTTTCTTT,CSAHTGVRAFF
TRBV12-3/TRBV12-4,NA,TRBJ2-1,NA,TGTGCCAGCAGTTTCGGAGGGGAGCAGTTCTTC,CASSFGGEQFF
TRBV19,TRBD1,TRBJ2-1,NA,TGTGCCAGTAGTTTCGACAGGGCGGTTGGCAATGAGCAGTTCTTC,CASSFDRAVGNEQFF
TRBV27,TRBD1,TRBJ1-1,once,TGTGCCAGTTCCTATTTAGGGGGCGGGACTGAAGCTTTCTTT,CASSYLGGGTEAFF
TRBV7-9,NA,TRBJ1-1,NA,TGTGCCAGCAGCTTAGCCGGGGGGCTCGGGACTGAAGCTTTCTTT,CASSLAGGLGTEAFF
TRBV15,TRBD2,TRBJ2-1,NA,TGTGCCACCAGCAGAGAAATGGCGGGGGGGCCGGTGGAGGGGCAGTTCTTC,CATSREMAGGPVEGQFF
TRBV3-1/TRBV3-2,TRBD1,TRBJ1-6,NA,TGTGCCAGCAGACCCCGGGACAGGGACAATTCACCCCTCCACTTT,CASRPRDRDNSPLHF
TRBV24-1,NA,TRBJ1-2,NA,TGTGCCACCAGTGATTCACGCGGCGGCTACACCTTC,CATSDSRGGYTF
TRBV7-2,NA,TRBJ1-1,NA,TGTGCCTGCAGCTGGGACAAACGCGAAGCTTTCTTT,CACSWDKREAFF
TRBV9,TRBD2,TRBJ2-2,NA,TGTGCCAGCAGCGTAGATGTACCGGGGGGAGACGTCGCCGGGGAGCTGTTTTTT,CASSVDVPGGDVAGELFF
TRBV19,TRBD1,TRBJ1-5,NA,TGTGCCAGTAGTATAGCAGGGGGCGCCGATCAGCCCCAGCATTTT,CASSIAGGADQPQHF
TRBV7-8,TRBD1,TRBJ2-1,few,TGTGCCAGCAGCTTAGGGGACAGCTCCTACAATGAGCAGTTCTTC,CASSLGDSSYNEQFF
TRBV5-6,NA,TRBJ2-3,NA,TGTGCCAGCAGCTTGCTGCGGGGGCCCCAGGTCCCGCAGTATTTT,CASSLLRGPQVPQYF
TRBV5-5,TRBD2,TRBJ2-1,once,TGTGCCAGCAGCCCCCTACTCCCGGGACTAGCCCACTACAATGAGCAGTTCTTC,CASSPLLPGLAHYNEQFF
TRBV7-9,NA,TRBJ2-6,NA,TGTGCCAGCAGCTTAGCGATATCCAGCTCTGGGGCCAACGTCCTGACTTTC,CASSLAISSSGANVLTF
TRBV30,TRBD1,TRBJ1-1,few,TGTGCCTGGAGAAGGACAGGCGTCACTGAAGCTTTCTTT,CAWRRTGVTEAFF
TRBV30,NA,TRBJ1-2,NA,TGTGCCTGGAGATCCCAGGGGAGCTATGGCTACACCTTC,CAWRSQGSYGYTF